One and the same sample provided the 20 T cell receptor beta chains below, sequenced in a study of early T cells in non-severe SARS-CoV-2 infection. TCRdb itself ran the 5' RACE reads through MiXCR, one entry per CDR3 protein. The data show about 70,000 distinct CDR3 sequences, roughly 10% seen once. The sequenced sample consisted of whole blood. Receptors originate from an adult who was a healthcare worker with PCR-confirmed SARS-CoV-2 infection or an uninfected control (not recorded which).

The chain uses TRBV12-5 and TRBJ2-3, with 8 bases identical to TRBD2. The CDR3 is 14 amino acids. Germline CDR1 and CDR2: LGHNT and FRNRAP. The V gene end was trimmed by 6 bases and the J gene end by 0 bases; junction bases not matched to a gene: 2. The CDR3 reads CASGASGSTDTQYF. Here the CDR3 DNA reads TGTGCTAGTGGGGCTAGCGGGAGCACAGATACGCAGTATTTT.

The sample holds many counts of this clonotype. The chain couples TRBV5-4 to TRBJ2-3; 9 nucleotides agree with TRBD2. V lost 2 bases and J lost 2; bases outside the gene matches: 6. Germline lookup yields CDR1 SGHNT and CDR2 YYREEE (reference sequence). The CDR3 is made up of 16 amino acids. CDR3 region: CASSLGLAGYTDTQYF. CDR3 DNA sequence: TGTGCCAGCAGCTTAGGGCTAGCGGGGTACACAGATACGCAGTATTTT.

A few counts support this clonotype. The V gene is TRBV5-6, the J gene TRBJ1-5, with a weak D call TRBD1 (5 bases). Germline CDR1 SGHDT, CDR2 YYEEEE. This CDR3 is built from 14 residues. Trimming removed 5 bases at V and 7 bases at J, with 16 bases between. CDR3 protein: CASSLRGLEQPQHF. CDR3 DNA: TGTGCCAGCAGTTTGAGGGGCCTTGAACAGCCCCAGCATTTT.

The chain couples TRBV6-2 or TRBV6-3 to TRBJ2-5; D is perhaps TRBD1 (6 bases). The CDR3 loop spans 15 amino acids. Germline loops: CDR1 MNHEY, CDR2 SVGEGT. Trimming removed 6 bases at V and 3 bases at J, with 17 bases between. The CDR3 DNA reads TGTGCCAGCAGACACTCTCGGGACAAGAAAGAGACCCAGTACTTC. Protein product: CASRHSRDKKETQYF.

This clonotype was counted ten times or more. The chain recombines TRBV20-1 with TRBJ2-1, with no clear D. Trimming took off 0 bases at V and 5 bases at J, with 11 bases between the two ends. The germline V gene encodes CDR1 DFQATT and CDR2 SNEGSKA (reference sequence). The CDR3 extends over 14 amino acids. CDR3 region: CSAREFLQNNEQFF. The CDR3 coding sequence is TGCAGTGCTAGAGAGTTCCTTCAGAACAATGAGCAGTTCTTC.

This clonotype occurred a few times. The gene calls are TRBV4-1 and TRBJ1-3; possible D gene TRBD1, 5 bases. The germline V gene has CDR1 MGHRA and CDR2 YSYEKL. The CDR3 consists of 17 residues. Trimming took 2 bases from V and 0 from J, leaving 14 bases between them. CDR3 coding DNA: TGCGCCAGCAGCCAATCCCCCCCAGGGTACTCTGGAAACACCATATATTTT. This sequence encodes CASSQSPPGYSGNTIYF.

This clonotype came up many times. The chain links TRBV2 to TRBJ1-1; D remains ambiguous. Trimming cost V 5 bases and J 5 bases, with 18 bases left between them. CDR3 length equals 15 residues. Germline CDR1 and CDR2: SNHLY and FYNNEI. CDR3 in DNA: TGTGCCAGCAGTAGCGGGCAGGCGGTGGGGACTGAAGCTTTCTTT. Translated: CASSSGQAVGTEAFF.

This clonotype was found many times. This chain joins TRBV3-1 and TRBJ1-3; D perhaps matches TRBD1 (5 bases). This CDR3 has 14 amino acids. The ends were cut back, 4 bases at V and 4 bases at J, with 11 bases in the middle. Germline V gene lookup returns CDR1 LGHDT and CDR2 YNNKEL (reference sequence). The CDR3, as DNA: TGTGCCAGCAGCCGCTCCGGGGGAGGAAACACCATATATTTT. It codes for CASSRSGGGNTIYF. The full variable domain, rest sourced from reference TRBV3-1 and TRBJ1-3, is DTAVSQTPKYLVTQMGNDKSIKCEQNLGHDTMYWYKQDSKKFLKIMFSYNNKELIINETVPNRFSPKSPDKAHLNLHINSLELGDSAVYFCASSRSGGGNTIYFGEGSWLTVV.

This clonotype came up many times. The J gene is TRBJ2-7, the V gene TRBV9; possible D gene TRBD1, 5 bases. Deletions cut 4 bases from V and 7 bases from J, with 15 bases between. Germline-derived CDR1 and CDR2 are SGDLS and YYNGEE. This CDR3 is built from 13 residues. In DNA form, the CDR3 reads TGTGCCAGCAGCCCCCGGACAAGTCGGGAGCAGTACTTC. As protein: CASSPRTSREQYF.

The chain links TRBV6-2 or TRBV6-3 to TRBJ1-1, with D unclear. The V and J ends lost 6 bases and 0 bases respectively, with 11 bases between them. CDR1 is MNHEY, CDR2 SVGEGT, per germline. The CDR3 covers 14 residues. Here the CDR3 reads CASREARMNTEAFF. In nucleotides, the CDR3 is TGTGCCAGCAGGGAGGCACGGATGAACACTGAAGCTTTCTTT.

This clonotype was detected ten times or more. This sequence joins TRBV9 and TRBJ2-1; 7 bases are a match to TRBD2. The CDR3 is 15 amino acids. V lost 2 bases to trimming and J lost 4 bases; unmatched junction nucleotides: 6. The germline CDR1 and CDR2 sequences are SGDLS and YYNGEE. CDR3: CASSVMAGVYNEQFF. The CDR3 bases are TGTGCCAGCAGCGTTATGGCGGGGGTATACAATGAGCAGTTCTTC.

This clonotype has at least ten counts. The chain has TRBV6-1 and TRBJ1-1, with TRBD1 as a possible D gene (5 bases). The CDR3 consists of 13 residues. Germline V gene data show CDR1 as MNHNS and CDR2 as SASEGT. V was cut by 7 bases and J by 0 bases, with 9 bases left in between. CDR3 DNA: TGTGCCAGCATGGGGCAGCTGAACACTGAAGCTTTCTTT. Amino acids: CASMGQLNTEAFF.

There are many counts of this clonotype. This chain joins TRBV6-1 and TRBJ1-4; D is unclear. Trimming stripped 1 base from V and 8 bases from J, with 11 bases between. This CDR3 comprises 14 residues. Germline V gives CDR1 MNHNS, CDR2 SASEGT. The chain's CDR3 is CASSEGPWSEKLFF. The CDR3 DNA reads TGTGCCAGCAGTGAAGGCCCTTGGTCCGAAAAACTGTTTTTT.

The chain carries TRBV5-4 and TRBJ2-3; D call uncertain. Trimming cost V 4 bases and J 2 bases, with 8 bases left between them. From germline, CDR1 is SGHNT and CDR2 YYREEE (reference sequence). The CDR3 runs to 13 residues. The CDR3 coding sequence is TGTGCCAGCAGCACTGTGGACACAGATACGCAGTATTTT. Amino acids: CASSTVDTDTQYF.

The V gene is TRBV12-3 or TRBV12-4, the J gene TRBJ1-5; TRBD1 agrees at 7 bases. The length of the CDR3 is 16 residues. The V and J ends lost 2 bases and 1 base, in that order; junction bases with no gene match: 5. CDR3 residues: CASSLKGGASNQPQHF. The CDR3 nucleotides are TGTGCCAGCAGTTTAAAAGGGGGCGCGAGCAATCAGCCCCAGCATTTT.

This clonotype occurred a few times. V gene TRBV20-1 combines with J gene TRBJ2-7; 7 bases fit TRBD1. The CDR3 spans 11 residues. Trimming removed 5 bases from V and 4 bases from J; junction bases left unmatched: 2. Germline V lookup: CDR1 DFQATT, CDR2 SNEGSKA (reference sequence). The CDR3 bases are TGCAGTGCTGAACAGGGGTACGAGCAGTACTTC. It translates to CSAEQGYEQYF.

There are many counts of this clonotype. The chain joins TRBV28 to TRBJ2-7; TRBD2 might be the D (5 bases). CDR3 length: 14 residues. Germline assignment: CDR1 MDHEN and CDR2 SYDVKM. Trimming pared 3 bases from V and 3 bases from J, leaving 12 bases between. CDR3 region: CASSFAGAGYEQYF. CDR3 DNA: TGTGCCAGCAGTTTCGCTGGTGCGGGCTACGAGCAGTACTTC.

There are many counts of this clonotype. The J gene is TRBJ2-7, the V gene TRBV20-1; D perhaps matches TRBD1 (5 bases). This CDR3 has 12 residues. CDR1 and CDR2 from the germline V gene are DFQATT and SNEGSKA (reference sequence). V was clipped by 6 bases and J by 5 bases, with 14 bases between them. The DNA for the CDR3 is TGCAGTGCCGACAGAGAAGATGACGAGCAGTACTTC. Protein sequence: CSADREDDEQYF.

This clonotype was observed at least ten times. The chain couples TRBV7-9 to TRBJ1-1, with a possible D match to TRBD1 (6 bases). CDR3 size: 14 residues. Between the trimmed V and J ends, which lost 6 bases and 2 bases, there was a span of 13 bases. Per the germline V gene, CDR1 is SEHNR and CDR2 is FQNEAQ (reference sequence). CDR3 DNA sequence: TGTGCCAGCAGTCCTAACAGGGTTAACACTGAAGCTTTCTTT. This encodes CASSPNRVNTEAFF.

This clonotype came up many times. The rearrangement joins TRBV12-3 or TRBV12-4 to TRBJ2-5; a possible D gene is TRBD1 (5 bases). The CDR3 length is 13 residues. V was pared by 6 bases and J by 3 bases, with 11 bases between. The CDR3 region is CASRQDEKETQYF. The CDR3 DNA follows: TGTGCCAGCAGACAGGACGAGAAAGAGACCCAGTACTTC.